This T cell receptor beta chain was sequenced for a study of cytomegalovirus exposure and HLA in healthy donors. The PCR employed 60 Vbeta primers together with 13 Jbeta primers. Produced via immunoSEQ multiplex PCR; TCRdb's table is partial and in-frame only. The data show about 190,000 clones, with about 88% seen just once and around 0.31% held by the top ten. This CDR3 spans 14 amino acids. Germline CDR1 SGHAT, CDR2 FQNNGV. After removal of 6 bases from V and 6 bases from J, the junction contained 7 bases not matched to a gene. The chain is built from TRBV11-2 and TRBJ2-2; 7 nucleotides line up with TRBD2. This sequence was found in a young woman in good health and CMV-seronegative. Sequenced material: PBMCs. In nucleotides, the CDR3 is TGTGCCAGCAGTCGCGGGAGAACGGCCGGGGAGCTGTTTTTT. It encodes CASSRGRTAGELFF.